This T cell receptor (beta chain) is drawn from a study of T-cell memory formation after mild COVID-19. The study's findings and limits: There were some responding clones in pre-infection memory, which suggested that cross-reactive memory had joined. Day 15 to 85 contracting clones showed balanced CD4/CD8; later expanders leaned CD4+.

This clonotype has a count of ten or more. Its matching antigen is unknown. 5'RACE, which relied on constant-segment primers, yielded TCR alpha and TCR beta cDNA libraries carrying sample barcodes and UMIs. MiXCR, applied by TCRdb to the 5' RACE reads, yields one record per CDR3 protein. The sample carries a few hundred thousand distinct CDR3 sequences, around 15% recorded once. This CDR3 spans 16 amino acids. Between the trimmed V and J ends, which lost 1 base and 9 bases, there was a span of 19 bases. The germline V gene encodes CDR1 SGHTA and CDR2 FQGNSA. The TCR was taken from a man aged 18 to 30 who had mild COVID-19 (a few samples of this study predate the infection). Cell type and time point are not known. Sequencing was performed on PBMCs or a T cell subset sorted from them (not recorded which). This chain joins TRBV7-2 and TRBJ2-1; D not resolved. CDR3 sequence: CASSLDRNFPFSEQFF. In DNA form, the CDR3 reads TGTGCCAGCAGCTTAGATCGGAACTTTCCTTTTAGTGAGCAGTTCTTC.